This T cell receptor beta chain was found in a study of T cells in Graves' hyperthyroidism and ophthalmopathy. In this sample, this clonotype turned up many times. Amplification of TCR beta CDR3 regions used RNA as the template. During a first-round RT-PCR of the TCR CDR3, the HTBI primer set was used. TCRdb used MiXCR to reprocess the multiplex PCR reads, holding one entry per CDR3 protein. The table has some 550,000 distinct CDR3 sequences, 20% to 25% seen once. PBMCs were sourced from over 8.5 ml fresh peripheral blood. Germline assignment: CDR1 SGHRS and CDR2 YFSETQ. CDR3 size: 13 residues. V was shortened by 7 bases and J by 5 bases, with 15 bases between the two germline ends.

The TCR was taken from a man aged 18 to 30 with Graves' hyperthyroidism. This rearrangement joins TRBV5-1 to TRBJ1-1; possible D gene TRBD1, 6 bases. The sequenced sample consisted of blood. This CDR3 reads CASFRGLGTEAFF. CDR3 nucleotide sequence: TGCGCCAGCTTCAGGGGTTTGGGGACTGAAGCTTTCTTT.